Each of the 32 T cell receptor beta chains below was sequenced from the same sample in a study of CD8 T cells in ankylosing spondylitis. Study results and caveats: Roughly eight highly homologous variants formed a TCR beta motif that appeared characteristic of ankylosing spondylitis blood.

One entry per CDR3 protein, called by TCRdb with MiXCR from the 5' RACE reads. The sample records roughly 440,000 distinct CDR3 sequences, 17% being singletons. These receptors have no known antigen. The sample comprised blood, either unsorted or a sorted T cell fraction (not recorded which). These receptors all stem from a male donor with ankylosing spondylitis.

The J gene is TRBJ2-1, the V gene TRBV3-1, with D perhaps matching TRBD2 (5 bases). This CDR3 is 16 amino acids long. Trimming stripped 3 bases from V and 0 bases from J, with 12 bases between. Germline V CDR1 and CDR2: LGHDT, YNNKEL (reference sequence). The CDR3 loop is CASSHAGRGSYNEQFF. CDR3 in DNA: TGTGCCAGCAGCCACGCCGGACGGGGCTCCTACAATGAGCAGTTCTTC.

In this sample, this clonotype turned up a few times. The genes are TRBV2 and TRBJ1-4; no definite D call. The CDR3 spans 11 residues. The V gene's germline CDR1 is SNHLY and CDR2 FYNNEI. The germline V and J ends were trimmed by 4 bases and 10 bases, with 7 bases remaining between them. CDR3 region: CASSARLKLFF. Here the CDR3 DNA reads TGTGCCAGCAGTGCCCGACTAAAACTGTTTTTT.

The chain joins TRBV11-2 to TRBJ2-1, with D possibly matching TRBD1 (7 bases). With 1 base removed from V and 4 bases from J, the gap between germline ends came to 17 bases. The germline V gene encodes CDR1 SGHAT and CDR2 FQNNGV. The CDR3 contains 17 residues. CDR3 nucleotide sequence: TGTGCCAGCAGCTTAGGGGGGGCGGGACAGCGTTACAATGAGCAGTTCTTC. Amino acid sequence: CASSLGGAGQRYNEQFF.

This clonotype has at least ten counts. The chain has TRBV4-2 and TRBJ2-2, with D possibly TRBD2 on 6 matching bases. This CDR3 comprises 17 residues. Germline loops: CDR1 LGHNA, CDR2 YNFKEQ. V lost 2 bases and J 2 bases, leaving 15 bases between the germline ends. In DNA form, the CDR3 reads TGTGCCAGCAGCCAAAGGGAGGTTCGCGGAAACACCGGGGAGCTGTTTTTT. It is translated as CASSQREVRGNTGELFF.

The rearrangement links TRBV20-1 to TRBJ1-5, with 7 bases lining up with TRBD1. This CDR3 contains 16 residues. Per the germline V gene, CDR1 is DFQATT and CDR2 is SNEGSKA (reference sequence). V trimming: 3 bases; J trimming: 0 bases; junction bases outside the gene matches: 8. The CDR3 sequence: CSASPLKGASNQPQHF. The CDR3 bases are TGCAGTGCTAGCCCCCTCAAGGGGGCTAGCAATCAGCCCCAGCATTTT.

The V call is TRBV12-3 or TRBV12-4, the J call TRBJ1-1, with 9 bases identical to TRBD1. The trim removed 2 bases at V and 1 base at J, leaving 5 bases unmatched. The CDR3 consists of 16 residues. This CDR3 is CASSLLVGQGNTEAFF. In nucleotides, the CDR3 is TGTGCCAGCAGTTTACTTGTGGGACAGGGGAACACTGAAGCTTTCTTT.

The rearrangement joins TRBV12-3 or TRBV12-4 to TRBJ1-1; maybe TRBD1 (5 bases). The CDR3 runs to 15 residues. The V end lost 7 bases, the J end lost 1 base, and 16 bases lay between the germline ends. The CDR3 loop reads CASTPGGGRNTEAFF. The DNA of the CDR3 is TGTGCCAGCACCCCGGGTGGGGGGAGGAACACTGAAGCTTTCTTT.

The rearrangement joins TRBV20-1 to TRBJ1-1; D call uncertain. CDR1 and CDR2 from the germline V gene are DFQATT and SNEGSKA (reference sequence). The CDR3 runs to 12 residues. V was trimmed by 4 bases and J by 4 bases, leaving 10 bases between them. Here the CDR3 reads CSATVTFTEAFF. CDR3 sequence (DNA): TGCAGTGCTACCGTGACATTCACTGAAGCTTTCTTT.

This clonotype was observed a few times. The chain is built from TRBV15 and TRBJ1-1, with a tentative D call TRBD1 (5 bases). Trimming removed 2 bases from V and 5 bases from J, with 24 bases in between. The V gene's germline CDR1 is LNHNV and CDR2 YYDKDF (reference sequence). CDR3 length: 18 amino acids. The CDR3 here is CATSRSKTDSPSRTEAFF. CDR3 in DNA: TGTGCCACCAGCAGATCTAAGACTGACAGCCCCTCGAGGACTGAAGCTTTCTTT. The complete variable domain, with remaining parts taken from reference TRBV15 and TRBJ1-1, reads DAMVIQNPRYQVTQFGKPVTLSCSQTLNHNVMYWYQQKSSQAPKLLFHYYDKDFNNEADTPDNFQSRRPNTSFCFLDIRSPGLGDTAMYLCATSRSKTDSPSRTEAFFGQGTRLTVV.

The chain uses TRBV29-1 and TRBJ2-3, with D perhaps TRBD2 (6 bases). The CDR3 is made up of 12 amino acids. Germline values: CDR1 SQVTM, CDR2 ANQGSEA. Trimming stripped 8 bases from V and 0 bases from J, with 9 bases between. The CDR3 is CSLAESTDTQYF. The CDR3 region has the DNA TGCAGCTTAGCGGAGAGCACAGATACGCAGTATTTT.

The chain is built from TRBV5-1 and TRBJ2-5, with 8 bases fitting TRBD2. The CDR3 spans 13 residues. Per germline, CDR1 SGHRS and CDR2 YFSETQ. Trimming removed 3 bases from V and 5 bases from J; junction bases left unmatched: 3. CDR3: CASSSGTRETQYF. Here the CDR3 DNA reads TGCGCCAGCAGCTCCGGGACTAGGGAGACCCAGTACTTC.

V usage is TRBV4-1 and J usage is TRBJ2-1; 7 bases align to TRBD2. CDR3 size: 18 residues. The V gene's germline CDR1 is MGHRA and CDR2 YSYEKL. The J segment lost 1 base and the V segment lost 4 bases, leaving 13 bases of the junction unmatched. The CDR3 DNA sequence: TGCGCCAGCAGCCTTATTACGGGGCGGCGGGAGTCCTACAATGAGCAGTTCTTC. The encoded protein is CASSLITGRRESYNEQFF.

V gene TRBV3-1 combines with J gene TRBJ2-3, with D possibly matching TRBD2 (5 bases). The CDR3 is 15 residues long. Per the germline V gene, CDR1 is LGHDT and CDR2 is YNNKEL (reference sequence). V lost 1 base and J 2 bases, leaving 10 bases between the germline ends. The chain's CDR3 is CASSQGGSLTDTQYF. The CDR3, as DNA: TGTGCCAGCAGCCAAGGCGGGTCCCTCACAGATACGCAGTATTTT.

This chain links TRBV20-1 with TRBJ2-7, with TRBD2 as a possible D gene (6 bases). Trimming cost V 6 bases and J 1 base, with 16 bases left between them. The germline V gene encodes CDR1 DFQATT and CDR2 SNEGSKA (reference sequence). The CDR3 extends over 14 amino acids. CDR3 sequence reads: CSAPPGGGSYEQYF. Written as DNA, the CDR3 is TGCAGTGCCCCTCCTGGTGGGGGGTCCTACGAGCAGTACTTC.

This clonotype was seen more than once but under ten times. The rearrangement joins TRBV10-3 to TRBJ2-5; no definite D call. There are 13 residues in the CDR3. Trimming stripped 0 bases from V and 4 bases from J, with 6 bases between. Germline CDR1 is ENHRY and CDR2 is SYGVKD. This CDR3 reads CAISESSPETQYF. The CDR3 DNA reads TGTGCCATCAGTGAGTCGTCTCCAGAGACCCAGTACTTC.

This clonotype has more than one count but fewer than ten. The gene calls are TRBV20-1 and TRBJ2-1, with no clear D. This CDR3 region has 14 residues. The germline gives CDR1 DFQATT, CDR2 SNEGSKA (reference sequence). V was cut by 6 bases and J by 8 bases, with 20 bases left in between. CDR3 sequence (DNA): TGCAGTGCCCCCCCCGGGCCACCAACCGATGAGCAGTTCTTC. It codes for CSAPPGPPTDEQFF.

The table lists this clonotype with a few counts. The chain employs TRBV12-3 or TRBV12-4 and TRBJ1-1; D gene unclear. V was clipped by 6 bases and J by 4 bases, with 15 bases between them. The CDR3 loop spans 14 amino acids. CDR3 amino acids: CASSRPEPSTEAFF. DNA for the CDR3: TGTGCCAGCAGCCGTCCCGAGCCCAGCACTGAAGCTTTCTTT.

The sample holds many counts of this clonotype. CDR3 sequence (DNA): TGTGCCAGCAGTATTGGGACGGGGACCCAGTACTTC. Encoded protein: CASSIGTGTQYF. The chain employs TRBV7-2 and TRBJ2-5; D possibly matches TRBD1 or TRBD2 (5 bases each). Trimming stripped 6 bases from V and 7 bases from J, with 12 bases between. This CDR3 has 12 residues. CDR1 and CDR2 (germline): SGHTA, FQGNSA. The complete variable domain, with remaining parts taken from reference TRBV7-2 and TRBJ2-5, reads GAGVSQSPSNKVTEKGKDVELRCDPISGHTALYWYRQSLGQGLEFLIYFQGNSAPDKSGLPSDRFSAERTGGSVSTLTIQRTQQEDSAVYLCASSIGTGTQYFGPGTRLLVL.

Of note for this clonotype: A single base separates this from a much larger clone, so it may be a read error. The J gene is TRBJ1-1, the V gene TRBV5-1, with 7 bases fitting TRBD1. The germline gives CDR1 SGHRS, CDR2 YFSETQ. After removal of 4 bases from V and 3 bases from J, the junction contained 12 bases not matched to a gene. The CDR3 sequence is 16 residues long. The CDR3 protein is CASSRSRTGWDTEAFF. Here the CDR3 DNA reads TGCGCCAGCAGCAGGAGCCGGACAGGATGGGACACTGAAGCTTTCTTT.

The chain recombines TRBV3-1 with TRBJ2-3, with TRBD2 identical over 14 bases. Germline V gene sequence: CDR1 LGHDT, CDR2 YNNKEL (reference sequence). CDR3 length: 19 amino acids. V dropped 2 bases and J dropped 5; count of bases not matched to a gene: 12. The CDR3 reads CASSQPGLAGAGGKDTQYF. The CDR3 DNA reads TGTGCCAGCAGCCAACCGGGACTAGCGGGAGCCGGTGGTAAAGATACGCAGTATTTT.

V is TRBV4-3 and J is TRBJ1-2; D is unclear. This CDR3 region has 15 residues. Germline loops: CDR1 LGHNA, CDR2 YSLEER. Trimming cost V 4 bases and J 8 bases, with 20 bases left between them. The CDR3 DNA reads TGCGCCAGCAGCCCCGAACCGGCCTTAGGATTCGGCTACACCTTC. Translated: CASSPEPALGFGYTF.

This chain joins TRBV19 and TRBJ1-5; D gene ambiguous. CDR1 is LNHDA, CDR2 SQIVND, per germline (reference sequence). CDR3 length equals 14 residues. V lost 11 bases and J 7 bases, leaving 21 bases between the germline ends. This CDR3 is CAATAPEGRQPQHF. DNA of the CDR3: TGTGCCGCTACGGCCCCCGAGGGCAGACAGCCCCAGCATTTT.

This clonotype was seen more than once but under ten times. The CDR3 DNA sequence: TGTGCCAGCAGCTCACCCCGGACAGTTCTTGCCGAGCAGTACTTC. It is translated as CASSSPRTVLAEQYF. This rearrangement joins TRBV7-2 to TRBJ2-7; a possible D gene is TRBD1 (6 bases). This CDR3 is built from 15 residues. V was pared by 4 bases and J by 6 bases, with 19 bases between. Per the germline V gene, CDR1 is SGHTA and CDR2 is FQGNSA.

The V and J genes are TRBV18 and TRBJ1-3, with D perhaps matching TRBD1 (5 bases). CDR3 size: 15 residues. Trimming shortened V by 0 bases and J by 0 bases, and 6 bases separated the two germline ends. Germline CDR1 KGHSH, CDR2 LQKENI. Here the CDR3 reads CASSPPTASGNTIYF. The CDR3 bases are TGTGCCAGCTCACCACCGACAGCCTCTGGAAACACCATATATTTT.

J is TRBJ2-1 and V is TRBV7-2; D perhaps matches TRBD1 (7 bases). Trimming took 1 base from V and 12 from J, leaving 16 bases between them. Germline values: CDR1 SGHTA, CDR2 FQGNSA. The CDR3 spans 14 residues. CDR3 DNA sequence: TGTGCCAGCAGCTTAGAGCCAGGGGGACTTCTGCAGTTCTTC. It yields the protein CASSLEPGGLLQFF. Variable domain in full (rest from reference TRBV7-2 and TRBJ2-1): GAGVSQSPSNKVTEKGKDVELRCDPISGHTALYWYRQSLGQGLEFLIYFQGNSAPDKSGLPSDRFSAERTGGSVSTLTIQRTQQEDSAVYLCASSLEPGGLLQFFGPGTRLTVL.

The chain links TRBV6-2 or TRBV6-3 to TRBJ2-1; D possibly matches TRBD1 or TRBD2 (5 bases each). V was clipped by 2 bases and J by 5 bases, with 10 bases between them. The germline V gene encodes CDR1 MNHEY and CDR2 SVGEGT. The CDR3 is 14 amino acids. The CDR3 coding sequence is TGTGCCAGCAGTTACGGGACGGCAAACAATGAGCAGTTCTTC. As protein: CASSYGTANNEQFF.

This clonotype was observed a few times. The rearrangement links TRBV12-3 or TRBV12-4 to TRBJ1-1; 7 positions match TRBD1. This CDR3 is 15 amino acids long. Trimming took 10 bases from V and 2 from J; bases not matched to a gene: 13. CDR3 coding DNA: TGTGCCACGGGGTCCAGGGGGGGGATTAACACTGAAGCTTTCTTT. Its translation is CATGSRGGINTEAFF.

The chain couples TRBV20-1 to TRBJ2-7; D might be TRBD1 or TRBD2, each matching 5 bases. Trimming removed 6 bases from V and 0 bases from J, with 15 bases in between. CDR3 length equals 14 residues. Germline values: CDR1 DFQATT, CDR2 SNEGSKA (reference sequence). As DNA, the CDR3 is TGCAGTGCGACCGGGACGGCCAGCTCCTACGAGCAGTACTTC. It translates to CSATGTASSYEQYF.

J is TRBJ2-7 and V is TRBV5-1; 8 nucleotides match TRBD2. The CDR3 extends over 14 amino acids. The V and J ends lost 4 bases and 4 bases, in that order; junction bases with no gene match: 7. Germline V lookup: CDR1 SGHRS, CDR2 YFSETQ. CDR3 DNA sequence: TGCGCCAGCAGCCCCGGGGGGGGGCAATACGAGCAGTACTTC. Translation gives CASSPGGGQYEQYF.

This rearrangement joins TRBV20-1 to TRBJ2-7, with TRBD2 matching over 10 bases. With V trimmed by 2 bases and J by 5 bases, 15 bases remained unmatched. Germline values: CDR1 DFQATT, CDR2 SNEGSKA (reference sequence). The CDR3 is 17 amino acids. The CDR3 coding sequence is TGCAGTGCTAGACCGGCTAGCGGGAGTAGTAGTTACCACGAGCAGTACTTC. Protein product: CSARPASGSSSYHEQYF.

The table lists this clonotype with many counts. The chain combines TRBV5-1 with TRBJ2-2; no clear D. Trimming took 0 bases from V and 0 from J, leaving 15 bases between them. The CDR3 covers 18 residues. The germline V gene encodes CDR1 SGHRS and CDR2 YFSETQ. The CDR3 DNA is TGCGCCAGCAGCTTGGCTCCCCTCGGCGCAACGAACACCGGGGAGCTGTTTTTT. Amino acid sequence: CASSLAPLGATNTGELFF. The full variable domain, completed using reference TRBV5-1 and TRBJ2-2, is KAGVTQTPRYLIKTRGQQVTLSCSPISGHRSVSWYQQTPGQGLQFLFEYFSETQRNKGNFPGRFSGRQFSNSRSEMNVSTLELGDSALYLCASSLAPLGATNTGELFFGEGSRLTVL.

This rearrangement joins TRBV5-6 to TRBJ2-7, with TRBD2 identical over 8 bases. V was pared by 0 bases and J by 6 bases, with 5 bases of the junction left unmatched. The CDR3 loop spans 14 amino acids. CDR1 is SGHDT and CDR2 is YYEEEE in the germline V gene. The DNA for the CDR3 is TGTGCCAGCAGCTTGGGAGCGGGAGTTTCCGAGCAGTACTTC. Translation: CASSLGAGVSEQYF.